The rows below give T cell receptor beta chains drawn from one sample of a study of T cell responses to AZD1222 COVID-19 vaccine. Using immunoSEQ multiplex PCR, the repertoire was profiled, and TCRdb retains in-frame clones only, with some absent. The table includes tens of thousands of clones, around 90% detected once. The material sequenced was peripheral blood, taken 28 days after the second AZD1222 dose. These receptors were collected from an adult who received the AZD1222 COVID-19 vaccine. The CDR3 runs from the conserved cysteine through the conserved F or W. A D gene is named only where the DNA matches it firmly. Part of the rows lack a size; the others show once, few, many or a class for expanded clones.

clone_size j_call d_call v_call cdr3_aa cdr3_nt
. TRBJ1-4 . TRBV7-6 CASSPALGTRATNEKLFF TGTGCCAGCAGCCCAGCCCTCGGGACGCGAGCAACTAATGAAAAACTGTTTTTT
. TRBJ2-7 TRBD1 TRBV19 CASSIGQVVGEQYF TGTGCCAGTAGTATCGGACAGGTGGTAGGGGAGCAGTACTTC
. TRBJ2-1 . TRBV7-9 CASSLRTSNEQFF TGTGCCAGCAGCTTAAGGACAAGCAATGAGCAGTTCTTC
. TRBJ2-5 . TRBV7-9 CASSPDEDPRVRETQYF TGTGCCAGCAGCCCAGACGAGGACCCCCGAGTCCGGGAGACCCAGTACTTC
. TRBJ1-1 . TRBV19 CASRRESTEAFF TGTGCCAGTAGGAGGGAAAGCACTGAAGCTTTCTTT
. TRBJ2-1 TRBD1 TRBV2 CASSDGTATYNEQFF TGTGCCAGCAGTGATGGGACAGCTACCTACAATGAGCAGTTCTTC
once TRBJ1-6 . TRBV9 CASSGGENSPLHF TGTGCCAGCAGCGGGGGGGAAAATTCACCCCTCCACTTT
few TRBJ1-6 . TRBV3-1/TRBV3-2 CASSHRGLSPLHF TGTGCCAGCAGCCACCGGGGGCTATCACCCCTCCACTTT
. TRBJ1-2 . TRBV7-9 CASSFSTYGYTF TGTGCCAGCAGCTTCTCCACCTATGGCTACACCTTC
. TRBJ1-5 TRBD1 TRBV6-6 CASSYDREDQPQHF TGTGCCAGCAGTTACGACAGGGAGGATCAGCCCCAGCATTTT
once TRBJ2-3 TRBD2 TRBV5-4 CASSFSGSTDTQYF TGTGCCAGCAGCTTTAGCGGGAGCACAGATACGCAGTATTTT
. TRBJ2-7 TRBD1 TRBV7-9 CASTFSGGQGDYEQYF TGTGCCAGCACCTTTAGTGGGGGACAGGGCGACTACGAGCAGTACTTC
once TRBJ2-7 . TRBV11-1 CASSYHNPRASYEQYF TGTGCCAGCAGCTACCATAACCCCAGGGCCTCCTACGAGCAGTACTTC
. TRBJ1-2 . TRBV12-3/TRBV12-4 CASSPSNYGYTF TGTGCCAGCAGCCCATCGAACTATGGCTACACCTTC
. TRBJ2-1 TRBD1 TRBV9 CASSVGQGFDEQFF TGTGCCAGCAGCGTGGGACAGGGTTTCGATGAGCAGTTCTTC
. TRBJ2-5 TRBD1 TRBV5-5 CASSPGTGAQETQYF TGTGCCAGCAGTCCCGGGACAGGGGCGCAAGAGACCCAGTACTTC
. TRBJ2-1 TRBD1 TRBV28 CASSLGTGGRVDEQFF TGTGCCAGCAGTCTAGGGACAGGGGGCAGAGTCGATGAGCAGTTCTTC
. TRBJ1-2 . TRBV14 CASSQDRRPYGYTF TGTGCCAGCAGCCAAGATCGGAGGCCCTATGGCTACACCTTC
. TRBJ1-5 . TRBV7-2 CASSLAGEPQHF TGTGCCAGCAGCTTAGCAGGGGAGCCCCAGCATTTT